Below are 5 T cell receptor beta chains sequenced from a single sample in a study of cytomegalovirus exposure and HLA in healthy donors. Only in-frame clones appear in the TCRdb table, and some are missing; sequencing was by immunoSEQ multiplex PCR. The data hold tens of thousands of clones, with about 90% observed a single time. The sample comprised PBMCs. The source is a woman aged 18-29 years in good health and CMV-seropositive.

The V call is TRBV6-1, the J call TRBJ1-1; D may be TRBD1 (5 bases). Germline loops: CDR1 MNHNS, CDR2 SASEGT. Trimming cost V 5 bases and J 3 bases, with 13 bases left between them. This CDR3 has 14 amino acids. The CDR3 coding sequence is TGTGCCAGCAGTTCGGCCCAGGGTCACACTGAAGCTTTCTTT. Translation: CASSSAQGHTEAFF.

The chain couples TRBV7-6 to TRBJ2-1; 9 nucleotides align to TRBD2. The CDR3 has 18 amino acids. Looked up from germline, CDR1 is SGHVS and CDR2 is FNYEAQ. The V and J ends lost 1 base and 3 bases, in that order; junction bases with no gene match: 10. The CDR3 sequence is CASSLGALAGPDYNEQFF. DNA of the CDR3: TGTGCCAGCAGCTTAGGGGCGCTAGCGGGGCCTGACTACAATGAGCAGTTCTTC.

The chain carries TRBV27 and TRBJ2-1, with a weak D call TRBD1 (5 bases). Germline V CDR1 and CDR2: MNHEY, SMNVEV (reference sequence). With 7 bases removed from V and 6 bases from J, the gap between germline ends came to 19 bases. This CDR3 is 15 amino acids long. The CDR3 coding sequence is TGTGCCAGCAACGATCGACAGTCCACCCTCAATGAGCAGTTCTTC. This gives the protein CASNDRQSTLNEQFF.

The chain links TRBV4-2 to TRBJ1-5; TRBD1 matches 8 bases. Per the germline V gene, CDR1 is LGHNA and CDR2 is YNFKEQ. Germline trimming cut 2 bases from V and 6 bases from J; bases unmatched to any gene: 6. This CDR3 is built from 15 residues. CDR3 bases: TGTGCCAGCAGCCAATCTACAGGGGGAGGTCAGCCCCAGCATTTT. Its protein is CASSQSTGGGQPQHF.

Of note for this clone: Other DNA sequences in the same sample also yield this CDR3. The chain is built from TRBV7-9 and TRBJ1-1; possibly TRBD1 for D (6 bases). The CDR3 loop spans 14 amino acids. V shed 0 bases and J shed 1 base, with 6 bases lying between them. Germline CDR1 SEHNR, CDR2 FQNEAQ (reference sequence). CDR3 residues: CASSLAGGNTEAFF. In DNA form, the CDR3 reads TGTGCCAGCAGCTTAGCAGGGGGGAACACTGAAGCTTTCTTT.